This passage covers 21 T cell receptor beta chains from one sample sequenced in a study of blood T cells in healthy people across ages. Primers used in a second PCR of about 6 to 12 cycles were a sample-barcoded 5' primer and a J-beta primer mix. MiXCR, run by TCRdb on the 5' RACE reads, gives a single entry per CDR3 protein. Here the sample spans approximately 1,700,000 distinct CDR3 sequences, about 39% being singletons. The material sequenced was blood. The receptors stem from a human donor in good health.

The V gene is TRBV7-2, the J gene TRBJ2-6; D remains ambiguous. V lost 0 bases, J lost 2 bases, and 8 bases lay in between. The CDR3 totals 16 residues. Germline V lookup: CDR1 SGHTA, CDR2 FQGNSA. CDR3 DNA sequence: TGTGCCAGCAGCTTAGCCGAGACGACTGGGGCCAACGTCCTGACTTTC. It codes for CASSLAETTGANVLTF. Combining the CDR3 with reference TRBV7-2 and TRBJ2-6 gives the whole variable domain GAGVSQSPSNKVTEKGKDVELRCDPISGHTALYWYRQSLGQGLEFLIYFQGNSAPDKSGLPSDRFSAERTGGSVSTLTIQRTQQEDSAVYLCASSLAETTGANVLTFGAGSRLTVL.

V is TRBV29-1 and J is TRBJ1-1; D ambiguous. Germline CDR1 and CDR2: SQVTM and ANQGSEA. The CDR3 loop spans 11 amino acids. The ends were cut back, 5 bases at V and 5 bases at J, with 9 bases in the middle. The CDR3 loop is CSVYSGTEAFF. As DNA, the CDR3 is TGCAGCGTTTATTCCGGGACTGAAGCTTTCTTT.

The chain is built from TRBV20-1 and TRBJ2-4, with 7 bases aligning to TRBD1. J was trimmed by 0 bases and V by 6 bases; bases with no gene match: 14. The germline CDR1 and CDR2 sequences are DFQATT and SNEGSKA (reference sequence). The CDR3 is 17 amino acids. The CDR3, as DNA: TGCAGTGCCGGCGACGTCCGACAGGGCCTAGCCAAAAACATTCAGTACTTC. Its protein is CSAGDVRQGLAKNIQYF.

This sequence joins TRBV5-1 and TRBJ2-2, with 8 positions matching TRBD1. Losses at the gene ends were 1 base for V and 3 bases for J; bases not matched to a gene: 2. Germline CDR1 SGHRS, CDR2 YFSETQ. The CDR3 is 15 amino acids. CDR3 region: CASSLLQGDTGELFF. In DNA, the CDR3 is TGCGCCAGCAGCTTGCTACAGGGGGACACCGGGGAGCTGTTTTTT.

This chain connects TRBV7-9 to TRBJ1-5, with a possible D match to TRBD1 (5 bases). CDR1 and CDR2 from the germline V gene are SEHNR and FQNEAQ (reference sequence). Trimming cost V 5 bases and J 2 bases, with 13 bases left between them. This CDR3 spans 15 amino acids. The CDR3 nucleotides are TGTGCCAGCAGCCGTGGGACGGGACGCAATCAGCCCCAGCATTTT. This gives the protein CASSRGTGRNQPQHF.

DNA for the CDR3: TGTGCCAGCAGGGCTGGGACAGGGATTAATCAAGAGACCCAGTACTTC. Translation: CASRAGTGINQETQYF. The chain recombines TRBV5-5 with TRBJ2-5, with 9 bases that match TRBD1. CDR3 length equals 16 residues. The J segment lost 2 bases and the V segment lost 5 bases, leaving 10 bases of the junction unmatched. The V gene's germline CDR1 is SGHKS and CDR2 YYEKEE (reference sequence).

This chain links TRBV5-1 with TRBJ2-2; 11 bases fit TRBD2. The CDR3 is 16 amino acids. Trimming at V came to 4 bases and at J to 7 bases, leaving 9 bases not matched to a gene. Per germline, CDR1 SGHRS and CDR2 YFSETQ. In DNA, the CDR3 is TGCGCCAGCAGCCTGGGACTAGCGGTTACAAGCGGGGAGCTGTTTTTT. Encoded protein: CASSLGLAVTSGELFF.

In its sample, this clonotype was seen a few times. A junction end diverges from the germline sequence, so it may reflect a read error. The chain employs TRBV5-1 and TRBJ1-2; D might be TRBD1 (5 bases). The CDR3 consists of 14 residues. CDR1 and CDR2 (germline): SGHRS, YFSETQ. This chain's CDR3 is CASSLGDGNYGYTF. DNA of the CDR3: TGTGCCAGCAGCTTAGGGGACGGTAACTATGGCTACACCTTC.

This clonotype occurred once. The V and J genes are TRBV6-4 and TRBJ2-4; 7 positions agree with TRBD1. The tail of the sequence fits TRBJ2-7 better, so the J call may be wrong. This CDR3 is 13 amino acids long. The germline gives CDR1 MRHNA, CDR2 SNTAGT. The CDR3 bases are TGTGCCAGCAGTACAGGGGTACACTACGAGCAGTACTTC. Translating gives CASSTGVHYEQYF.

The V call is TRBV20-1, the J call TRBJ1-1; D unresolved. The germline V and J ends were trimmed by 6 bases and 0 bases, with 11 bases remaining between them. Germline CDR1 DFQATT, CDR2 SNEGSKA (reference sequence). The CDR3 contains 13 residues. Here the CDR3 reads CSAPPAVNTEAFF. The CDR3 bases are TGCAGTGCCCCCCCCGCGGTGAACACTGAAGCTTTCTTT.

In its sample, this clonotype was seen a few times. The chain uses TRBV6-5 and TRBJ1-4, with D perhaps TRBD1 (6 bases). This CDR3 region has 15 residues. Germline CDR1 reads MNHEY; CDR2 reads SVGAGI. The V end was cut by 6 bases, the J end by 6 bases, with 17 bases between. Here the CDR3 DNA reads TGTGCCAGCAGGGACCGGGGGGCGCGCGATGAAAAACTGTTTTTT. Translating it yields CASRDRGARDEKLFF.

This clonotype was seen a few times. The V and J genes are TRBV7-2 and TRBJ2-5; D is unclear. The better agreement between TRBJ2-7 and the DNA end casts doubt on the J call. CDR3 size: 15 residues. Germline V gene data show CDR1 as SGHTA and CDR2 as FQGNSA. The DNA of the CDR3 is TGTGCCAGCAGTAGAGCATACAGTCATTCCAACGAGCAGTACTTC. Translated: CASSRAYSHSNEQYF.

V gene TRBV5-1 combines with J gene TRBJ2-5, with D perhaps given as TRBD1 or TRBD2 (5 bases each). Germline CDR1 SGHRS, CDR2 YFSETQ. The CDR3 is 15 amino acids. Deletions cut 3 bases from V and 3 bases from J, with 15 bases between. In DNA form, the CDR3 reads TGCGCCAGCAGCTCGCACGGGGCACGGAAAGAGACCCAGTACTTC. Protein sequence: CASSSHGARKETQYF. The full variable domain, with the rest looked up from reference TRBV5-1 and TRBJ2-5, is KAGVTQTPRYLIKTRGQQVTLSCSPISGHRSVSWYQQTPGQGLQFLFEYFSETQRNKGNFPGRFSGRQFSNSRSEMNVSTLELGDSALYLCASSSHGARKETQYFGPGTRLLVL.

This chain links TRBV12-3 or TRBV12-4 with TRBJ1-2, with D possibly TRBD1 on 5 matching bases. The length of the CDR3 is 14 residues. V lost 0 bases and J 8 bases, leaving 13 bases between the germline ends. The chain's CDR3 is CASSLAADSLGYTF. The CDR3 DNA follows: TGTGCCAGCAGTTTAGCGGCCGACAGCTTGGGCTACACCTTC.

The chain links TRBV27 to TRBJ2-1, with a possible D match to TRBD1 (5 bases). V was clipped by 9 bases and J by 3 bases, with 12 bases between them. Germline-derived CDR1 and CDR2 are MNHEY and SMNVEV (reference sequence). The CDR3 has 13 residues. The chain's CDR3 is CASAWGSYNEQFF. The DNA of the CDR3 is TGTGCCAGTGCTTGGGGCAGCTACAATGAGCAGTTCTTC.

J is TRBJ2-1 and V is TRBV11-2; D assignment may be TRBD1 or TRBD2 (5 bases each). This CDR3 has 15 residues. V lost 1 base, J lost 2 bases, and 9 bases lay in between. The germline CDR1 and CDR2 sequences are SGHAT and FQNNGV. The DNA of the CDR3 is TGTGCCAGCAGCTTAGTGCTGGGGGCCTACAATGAGCAGTTCTTC. This translates into CASSLVLGAYNEQFF.

This clonotype was detected a few times. The rearrangement uses TRBV12-3 or TRBV12-4 and TRBJ2-7; D may be TRBD1 or TRBD2 (5 bases each). The CDR3 contains 14 residues. Trimming stripped 4 bases from V and 1 base from J, with 11 bases between. The CDR3 sequence: CASSSQGRSYEQYF. DNA for the CDR3: TGTGCCAGCAGTTCCCAGGGACGTTCCTACGAGCAGTACTTC.

The rearrangement joins TRBV7-9 to TRBJ2-1, with TRBD1 identical over 7 bases. V was clipped by 5 bases and J by 6 bases; unmatched bases: 13. The CDR3 has 16 amino acids. The germline V gene has CDR1 SEHNR and CDR2 FQNEAQ (reference sequence). The CDR3 DNA sequence: TGTGCCAGCAGCCTAACGACAGGGCCAACCGGCAATGAGCAGTTCTTC. It is translated as CASSLTTGPTGNEQFF.

To note about this clonotype: The junction and the germline gene differ at one end; a read error may be behind it. V and J are TRBV6-5 and TRBJ2-5; D perhaps matches TRBD2 (5 bases). There are 16 residues in the CDR3. Per germline, CDR1 MNHEY and CDR2 SVGAGI. The CDR3 nucleotides read TGTGCCAGCAGTTACTCGATGGGTGAGGGCCAAGAGGCCCAGTACTTC. Translated: CASSYSMGEGQEAQYF.

This clonotype was counted only a few times. This sequence joins TRBV10-3 and TRBJ1-2; no clear D. V gave up 0 bases and J gave up 5 bases, with 13 bases separating them. CDR3 length: 15 residues. Germline CDR1 ENHRY, CDR2 SYGVKD. Here the CDR3 reads CAISESTFSGYGYTF. The CDR3 region has the DNA TGTGCCATCAGTGAGTCGACGTTTAGTGGTTATGGCTACACCTTC.

V is TRBV7-2 and J is TRBJ1-5; 8 bases line up with TRBD1. The length of the CDR3 is 17 residues. Germline V gene lookup returns CDR1 SGHTA and CDR2 FQGNSA. V gave up 4 bases and J gave up 1 base; unmatched junction bases: 9. CDR3 protein: CASSSWTGRGSNQPQHF. The CDR3 bases are TGTGCCAGCAGCTCCTGGACAGGGAGGGGAAGCAATCAGCCCCAGCATTTT.